This passage covers 10 T cell receptor beta chains from one sample sequenced in a study of human T cells and chemical hapten exposure (dated by TCRdb to about 2021). Library prep was done by RACE. Sequencing relied on a NextSeq 500. TCRdb itself trimmed the public reads at Q25 with fastp, ran MiXCR and retained productive beta chains. Rows with a matching CDR3 protein are joined into one entry that keeps the most common DNA and genes. The sample has 300,000 to 400,000 distinct CDR3 sequences on record, around 5.5% of them singletons. The top ten constitute 2.5% to 3% of the sample. This sample's time point label indicates: pre-sensitization, week 0. The treatment or condition tag for this specimen amounts to: therapeutic diphenylcyclopropenone sensitization with weekly scalp DPC. The sequencing here drew on whole blood, taken in connection with sensitization to the hapten diphenylcyclopropenone (DPC). The receptors were sampled from a woman between 45 and 65 years old with alopecia areata. Some clones in this sample may be carry-over from other donors' samples.

This clonotype has a count of ten or more. The chain carries TRBV29-1 and TRBJ1-2, with a weak D call TRBD1 (5 bases). The V and J ends lost 5 bases and 8 bases respectively, with 9 bases between them. Looked up from germline, CDR1 is SQVTM and CDR2 is ANQGSEA. The CDR3 is made up of 10 amino acids. The CDR3 protein is CSVLGDGYTF. The DNA for the CDR3 is TGCAGCGTTTTAGGGGACGGCTACACCTTC.

The chain combines TRBV12-3 or TRBV12-4 with TRBJ2-1; D unclear. Trimming took 6 bases from V and 9 from J, leaving 9 bases between them. The length of the CDR3 is 11 residues. In DNA, the CDR3 is TGTGCCAGCAGCTCTCTCCTTGAGCAGTTCTTC. Encoded protein: CASSSLLEQFF.

This clonotype was counted a few times. The J gene is TRBJ2-1, the V gene TRBV10-3; the D is unclear. V lost 3 bases and J 10 bases, leaving 7 bases between the germline ends. The CDR3 length is 11 residues. Germline V gene data show CDR1 as ENHRY and CDR2 as SYGVKD. The CDR3 DNA reads as TGTGCCATCAGTGAAGGGTACGAGCAGTTCTTC. It codes for CAISEGYEQFF.

This clonotype was detected many times. The chain combines TRBV29-1 with TRBJ2-5; TRBD2 is a possible D gene (5 bases). Germline V gene data show CDR1 as SQVTM and CDR2 as ANQGSEA. The CDR3 extends over 11 amino acids. Trimming took 4 bases from V and 5 from J, leaving 8 bases between them. In DNA, the CDR3 is TGCAGCGTTGGGACTTCGGAGACCCAGTACTTC. It specifies CSVGTSETQYF. Full variable domain (outside the CDR3, taken from reference TRBV29-1 and TRBJ2-5): SAVISQKPSRDICQRGTSLTIQCQVDSQVTMMFWYRQQPGQSLTLIATANQGSEATYESGFVIDKFPISRPNLTFSTLTVSNMSPEDSSIYLCSVGTSETQYFGPGTRLLVL.

This clonotype was counted only a few times. The chain uses TRBV20-1 and TRBJ1-6; 12 bases align to TRBD1. V lost 6 bases, J lost 10 bases, and 7 bases stayed unmatched. Germline CDR1 reads DFQATT; CDR2 reads SNEGSKA (reference sequence). CDR3 length equals 14 residues. The CDR3 DNA reads as TGCAGTGCGAGACCGGGACAGGGGGCATCACCCCTCCACTTT. This gives the protein CSARPGQGASPLHF.

The sample holds many counts of this clonotype. The rearrangement links TRBV5-1 to TRBJ1-5; D not certain. CDR1 is SGHRS, CDR2 YFSETQ, per germline. There are 15 residues in the CDR3. V gave up 0 bases and J gave up 1 base, with 8 bases separating them. DNA of the CDR3: TGCGCCAGCAGCTTGGCCGGTGGGAGCAATCAGCCCCAGCATTTT. Translated, it gives CASSLAGGSNQPQHF.

This clonotype was recorded at least ten times. The chain is built from TRBV4-3 and TRBJ1-2; D remains ambiguous. This CDR3 contains 12 residues. V shed 0 bases and J shed 13 bases, with 12 bases lying between them. Germline assignment: CDR1 LGHNA and CDR2 YSLEER. The CDR3 protein is CASSQDERVPTF. CDR3 bases: TGCGCCAGCAGCCAAGATGAAAGGGTTCCCACCTTC.

The CDR3 is CASSEPGTDVGNGYTF. CDR3 coding DNA: TGTGCCAGCAGTGAACCCGGGACGGATGTAGGGAATGGCTACACCTTC. J is TRBJ1-2 and V is TRBV25-1; D may be TRBD1 (5 bases). This CDR3 has 16 residues. The germline V gene encodes CDR1 MGHDK and CDR2 SYGVNS. Between the trimmed V and J ends, which lost 2 bases and 6 bases, there was a span of 19 bases.

The chain links TRBV2 to TRBJ2-7; D is perhaps TRBD1 (5 bases). Germline V gene data show CDR1 as SNHLY and CDR2 as FYNNEI. CDR3 length equals 12 residues. The germline V and J ends were trimmed by 4 bases and 6 bases, with 10 bases remaining between them. The CDR3 bases are TGTGCCAGCAGTGGAGGCAGGGCCGAGCAGTACTTC. Translation: CASSGGRAEQYF. Drawing the rest from reference TRBV2 and TRBJ2-7, the complete variable domain is EPEVTQTPSHQVTQMGQEVILRCVPISNHLYFYWYRQILGQKVEFLVSFYNNEISEKSEIFDDQFSVERPDGSNFTLKIRSTKLEDSAMYFCASSGGRAEQYFGPGTRLTVT.

This clonotype turned up a few times. The CDR3 nucleotides are TGTGCCAGCAGCATGGGCAGGACTAGCGGCTTAGATACGCAGTATTTT. Amino acids: CASSMGRTSGLDTQYF. This chain links TRBV5-4 with TRBJ2-3, with 10 bases aligning to TRBD2. With V trimmed by 4 bases and J by 5 bases, 10 bases remained unmatched. Germline CDR1 and CDR2: SGHNT and YYREEE (reference sequence). This CDR3 comprises 16 residues. The complete variable domain, with remaining parts taken from reference TRBV5-4 and TRBJ2-3, reads ETGVTQSPTHLIKTRGQQVTLRCSSQSGHNTVSWYQQALGQGPQFIFQYYREEENGRGNFPPRFSGLQFPNYSSELNVNALELDDSALYLCASSMGRTSGLDTQYFGPGTRLTVL.